This T cell receptor beta chain was retrieved from a study of blood T cells in healthy people across ages (dated by TCRdb to the mid-2010s). Describing the broader study: In model experiments, template switching captured roughly one uniquely barcoded TCR beta cDNA molecule for every two T cells. The study measured age-related changes in TCR beta repertoire diversity using deep sequencing normalized with unique cDNA molecular identifiers. For two donors (one aged 18 to 30 and one aged 80 or older), the study analyzed two additional independent replicas of 1 million unique cDNA reads from the same blood draw. Donors were grouped into four age groups: young (average approximately 15 years), middle-aged (approximately 41), aged (around 60) and long-lived (around 80). To avoid experimental bias, donors of different ages were distributed randomly across sequencing lanes.

Trimming costs V 5 bases and J 6 bases, and their ends lie 11 bases apart. Per the germline V gene, LGHNT is the CDR1 and FRNRAP is the CDR2. From cysteine to phenylalanine, the CDR3 is 13 amino acids long. The sequence is cut down to CDR3 DNA, 39 bases in frame from base 1. Library method: 5' RACE. Instrument on record: Illumina HiSeq 2500. A second about 6 to 11 cycle PCR used a sample-barcoded 5' primer and a J-beta primer mix. A unique molecular identifier was introduced onto each TCR beta cDNA molecule by a template-switch 5' adaptor carrying 12 random nucleotides. At least 3 million CDR3-containing paired-end reads were obtained from each sample. First-strand cDNA synthesis was performed from all RNA using the Mint cDNA synthesis kit, with priming by a TRBC-specific oligonucleotide. After uracil-DNA glycosylase treatment, a first 18-cycle PCR used universal primers M1SS and BC2_uni_R on all cDNA. Regarding the original processing steps: Each sample was normalized by randomly selecting 1 million high-quality reads, each carrying a distinct molecular identifier. Instead of being binned into consensus sequences, reads with shared molecular identifiers were discarded. MiTCR, run with a Q25 quality threshold and the strictest error-elimination algorithm, handled CDR3 identification, clonotype clustering and error correction. A nonparametric unseen species model with Euler transformation was used to estimate a lower bound on total TCR beta diversity. TCRdb reran the public reads through fastp at Q25 and MiXCR, keeping productive beta chains. CDR3 protein sequences are deduplicated, and each keeps its most common genes and DNA. The V and J calls here are based on TCRdb, not the publication. The sample includes fewer than 900,000 distinct CDR3 sequences, with roughly 44% observed a single time. The top ten constitute about 20% of the sample.

The table lists this clonotype with a few counts. Its antigen is currently not known. Base qualities are not recorded, but no much larger clone differs from it by a single base. On the study overall, not on this receptor specifically: As age increased, observed TCR beta diversity per million T cells dropped in a roughly linear way, and a significant reduction was already evident by age 40. A strong correlation was found between observed TCR beta diversity and the percentage of naive T cells measured by flow cytometry. Because profiling used bulk unsorted PBMCs, naive and antigen-experienced compartments could not be compared conclusively. The long-lived group showed more naive CD4+ T cells, fewer expanded clones and increased TCR diversity than the aged group, suggesting age selection. The CMV infection status of donors was not known, potentially confounding age-related changes in expanded clonotypes. Estimates of total diversity based on one million sequenced T cells were regarded as lower bounds and as underestimates.

The donors were under 40 Caucasian individuals from Russia, aged roughly 6 to 100 years, who were systemically healthy. Each donor gave 8 to 10 milliliters of peripheral blood, drawn into EDTA-treated Vacutainer tubes. Ficoll-Paque density-gradient centrifugation was used to isolate PBMCs, with at least 6.5 million per sample. Trizol reagent was used to extract total RNA from PBMCs, with at least 6 micrograms per sample. The percentages of naive CD45RAhigh/CD27high T cells were determined by flow cytometry on a PBMC aliquot from every donor. This TCR came from a woman aged 60-75 years in good health. Sequencing was performed on blood. The V and J segments used are TRBV12-5 and TRBJ2-1; too little of a D gene remains to name it. The DNA sequence reads TGTGCTAGTGGTACAACGATTTCCAATGAGCAGTTCTTC. Translated, this is CASGTTISNEQFF.